The entry below describes one T cell receptor beta chain. Antigen specificity is unknown. The CDR3 is made up of 13 amino acids. The V end was cut by 5 bases, the J end by 4 bases, with 8 bases between. Germline V CDR1 and CDR2: LNHNV, YYDKDF (reference sequence). The assay was immunoSEQ multiplex PCR, and TCRdb's table has in-frame clones only and misses some. This table has about 100,000 clones, about 89% appearing once. The record originates from a study of T cell responses to AZD1222 COVID-19 vaccine. Study-level findings and limits: Clonal diversity may have been underestimated in mostly white British donors. CD4 TCRs linked to vaccination spanned spike, dominating at 160-218 and 743-854.

This TCR was sampled from an adult who received the AZD1222 COVID-19 vaccine. The sample consisted of peripheral blood, taken 28 days after the second AZD1222 dose. The gene calls are TRBV15 and TRBJ2-2; unclear D gene. The CDR3 is CATSRDPTGELFF. DNA for the CDR3: TGTGCCACCAGCCGTGACCCCACCGGGGAGCTGTTTTTT.